This TCR beta chain was sequenced during a study of shared clonotypes between healthy human individuals. Points from the study as a whole: For naive CD4 cells, approximately 4.7% of clonotypes were shared across a handful of donors.

Data came from immunoSEQ multiplex PCR; TCRdb stores just in-frame clones and leaves some out. The data contain approximately 530,000 clones, approximately 94% of them seen just once; the ten biggest clones take up 0.05% to 0.08%. Germline CDR1 is SQVTM and CDR2 is ANQGSEA. This CDR3 region has 14 residues. V lost 6 bases and J lost 6; bases outside the gene matches: 7. As for this clone: Antigen specificity is unknown.

The specimen was naive CD4+ T cells sorted from blood. The sample's subset: CD45RA+ positively selected. The TCR sequence derives from a woman in her twenties or thirties in good health. This chain uses TRBV29-1 with TRBJ2-3, with TRBD2 matching 12 bases. The CDR3 region has the DNA TGCAGCGTCACGGGACTAGCGGGCTTTGATACGCAGTATTTT. It translates to CSVTGLAGFDTQYF.